Listed here are 18 T cell receptor beta chains from one sample, sequenced in a study of cytomegalovirus exposure and HLA in healthy donors. Use of 60 Vbeta and 13 Jbeta primers characterized the PCR. Repertoires were generated with immunoSEQ multiplex PCR, while TCRdb's copy carries only in-frame clones and drops some. The sample lists about 100,000 clones, about 79% occurring once. The sequenced sample consisted of PBMCs. These receptors were obtained from a man in his fifties or sixties in good health and CMV-seropositive.

This chain connects TRBV7-9 to TRBJ2-6; no reliable D call. The CDR3 is 15 residues long. From germline, CDR1 is SEHNR and CDR2 FQNEAQ (reference sequence). V was clipped by 6 bases and J by 1 base, with 10 bases between them. In DNA form, the CDR3 reads TGTGCCAGCAGTGAACAGATTTCTGGGGCCAACGTCCTGACTTTC. It codes for CASSEQISGANVLTF.

The gene calls are TRBV2 and TRBJ2-3; D may be TRBD2 (6 bases). Per the germline V gene, CDR1 is SNHLY and CDR2 is FYNNEI. The V gene lost 8 bases and the J gene lost 0 bases, with 12 bases spanning the gap. The CDR3 totals 14 residues. The CDR3 loop is CASSPGLSTDTQYF. The CDR3 nucleotides are TGTGCCAGCTCCCCGGGACTCAGCACAGATACGCAGTATTTT. Complete variable domain (other parts from reference TRBV2 and TRBJ2-3): EPEVTQTPSHQVTQMGQEVILRCVPISNHLYFYWYRQILGQKVEFLVSFYNNEISEKSEIFDDQFSVERPDGSNFTLKIRSTKLEDSAMYFCASSPGLSTDTQYFGPGTRLTVL.

The J gene is TRBJ1-2, the V gene TRBV4-1; no clear D gene. Germline V gives CDR1 MGHRA, CDR2 YSYEKL. The V and J ends lost 1 base and 0 bases respectively, with 9 bases between them. This CDR3 is built from 15 residues. CDR3 DNA sequence: TGCGCCAGCAGCCAAGTGCCGGGAGCTAACTATGGCTACACCTTC. This gives the protein CASSQVPGANYGYTF.

CDR3 coding DNA: TGTGCCAGTAGCACCTCCGGGACTAGCGAGGCCGAGCAGTACTTC. It specifies CASSTSGTSEAEQYF. The chain has TRBV19 and TRBJ2-7; 10 bases line up with TRBD2. The CDR3 totals 15 residues. V lost 6 bases and J lost 6; bases outside the gene matches: 11. The V gene's germline CDR1 is LNHDA and CDR2 SQIVND (reference sequence).

Turning to this clone: Other DNA variants within this sample encode the same CDR3. The genes are TRBV19 and TRBJ2-2; no clear D gene. The CDR3 length is 12 residues. Germline V gene data show CDR1 as LNHDA and CDR2 as SQIVND (reference sequence). Trimming took off 5 bases at V and 3 bases at J, with 4 bases between the two ends. CDR3 sequence (DNA): TGTGCCAGTAGTCTCTACACCGGGGAGCTGTTTTTT. This codes for CASSLYTGELFF.

The chain employs TRBV7-8 and TRBJ2-6; TRBD1 agrees at 7 bases. The junction had 8 bases not matched to a gene; V was cut back by 3 bases and J by 0 bases. Looked up from germline, CDR1 is SGHVS and CDR2 is FQNEAQ. This CDR3 comprises 18 residues. The chain's CDR3 is CASSFHDRASSGANVLTF. Written as DNA, the CDR3 is TGTGCCAGCAGCTTCCATGACAGGGCAAGCTCTGGGGCCAACGTCCTGACTTTC.

The V and J genes are TRBV2 and TRBJ2-1; 14 bases match TRBD2. J lost 6 bases, V lost 7 bases, and 11 bases had no gene match. CDR3 length equals 17 residues. CDR1 and CDR2 (germline): SNHLY, FYNNEI. The chain's CDR3 is CASTGTSGRGIGNEQFF. CDR3 coding DNA: TGTGCCAGCACCGGGACTAGCGGGAGAGGGATAGGCAATGAGCAGTTCTTC.

CDR3 DNA: TGTGCCAGCAGGGGGACTGTTGGAGAGACCCAGTACTTC. Residues: CASRGTVGETQYF. The genes are TRBV6-1 and TRBJ2-5; perhaps TRBD2 as D (6 bases). The CDR3 is 13 amino acids. The V gene lost 6 bases and the J gene lost 4 bases, with 12 bases spanning the gap. Germline assignment: CDR1 MNHNS and CDR2 SASEGT.

The chain employs TRBV19 and TRBJ2-3; possibly TRBD2 for D (5 bases). CDR1 is LNHDA, CDR2 SQIVND, per germline (reference sequence). Trimming pared 1 base from V and 3 bases from J, leaving 5 bases between. The CDR3 runs to 13 residues. CDR3 in DNA: TGTGCCAGTAGTATAGCGGGGACAGATACGCAGTATTTT. It specifies CASSIAGTDTQYF. The full variable domain, in which reference TRBV19 and TRBJ2-3 provide the parts outside the CDR3, is DGGITQSPKYLFRKEGQNVTLSCEQNLNHDAMYWYRQDPGQGLRLIYYSQIVNDFQKGDIAEGYSVSREKKESFPLTVTSAQKNPTAFYLCASSIAGTDTQYFGPGTRLTVL.

The chain couples TRBV10-2 to TRBJ1-2; D is ambiguous. CDR3 length: 11 residues. Germline V gene lookup returns CDR1 WSHSY and CDR2 SAAADI. V was clipped by 8 bases and J by 8 bases, with 12 bases between them. CDR3: CASGDSAGYTF. The CDR3 region has the DNA TGCGCCAGCGGAGACTCAGCGGGCTACACCTTC.

This chain uses TRBV13 with TRBJ1-2, with TRBD1 as a possible D gene (5 bases). The CDR3 sequence is 12 residues long. Germline V gene sequence: CDR1 PRHDT, CDR2 FYEKMQ (reference sequence). V was clipped by 5 bases and J by 5 bases, with 9 bases between them. The CDR3 reads CASSLGGYGYTF. Here the CDR3 DNA reads TGTGCCAGCAGCCTGGGGGGGTATGGCTACACCTTC.

This clone was counted once. The chain is built from TRBV5-1 and TRBJ1-2; no firm D call. Germline values: CDR1 SGHRS, CDR2 YFSETQ. The CDR3 sequence is 15 residues long. The ends were cut back, 0 bases at V and 6 bases at J, with 15 bases in the middle. DNA for the CDR3: TGCGCCAGCAGCTTGGAGGCAGGTTTTGATGATGGCTACACCTTC. Translation: CASSLEAGFDDGYTF.

This clone turned up a few times. The chain joins TRBV7-9 to TRBJ2-1; 8 nucleotides agree with TRBD2. Losses at the gene ends were 5 bases for V and 4 bases for J; bases not matched to a gene: 4. The CDR3 totals 14 residues. The germline V gene has CDR1 SEHNR and CDR2 FQNEAQ (reference sequence). CDR3 in DNA: TGTGCCAGCAGCCCAGTAGCGGGGTACAATGAGCAGTTCTTC. Translated: CASSPVAGYNEQFF.

The J gene is TRBJ2-5, the V gene TRBV7-9; TRBD1 aligns across 10 bases. Germline CDR1 SEHNR, CDR2 FQNEAQ (reference sequence). V gave up 3 bases and J gave up 9 bases; unmatched junction bases: 10. This CDR3 region has 15 residues. The chain's CDR3 is CASSFGGQGVAAQYF. Here the CDR3 DNA reads TGTGCCAGCAGCTTTGGAGGACAGGGGGTAGCGGCCCAGTACTTC.

The rearrangement links TRBV10-3 to TRBJ2-1; the D gene is possibly TRBD1 (6 bases). The CDR3 consists of 12 residues. Germline lookup yields CDR1 ENHRY and CDR2 SYGVKD. Between the trimmed V and J ends, which lost 2 bases and 9 bases, there was a span of 8 bases. This CDR3 reads CAISERGTEQFF. The DNA of the CDR3 is TGTGCCATCAGTGAGAGGGGGACTGAGCAGTTCTTC.

Concerning this clone itself: Other nucleotide sequences from this sample produce the same CDR3. The rearrangement joins TRBV14 to TRBJ1-4, with unresolved D. Trimming shortened V by 0 bases and J by 7 bases, and 12 bases separated the two germline ends. The CDR3 is 15 residues long. Germline V gene sequence: CDR1 SGHDN, CDR2 FVKESK. The CDR3 DNA sequence: TGTGCCAGCAGCCAAGATAACGGGTTCCGTGAAAAACTGTTTTTT. Translation: CASSQDNGFREKLFF.

This clone has just one count. This chain links TRBV5-1 with TRBJ2-3; D might be TRBD1 (6 bases). This CDR3 has 15 residues. V lost 0 bases and J 2 bases, leaving 10 bases between the germline ends. Germline CDR1 is SGHRS and CDR2 is YFSETQ. The CDR3 coding sequence is TGCGCCAGCAGCTTGGAGGGACATCCCACAGATACGCAGTATTTT. It encodes CASSLEGHPTDTQYF.

As for this clone: At the DNA level, this CDR3 is encoded by other sequences in the same sample as well. The V gene is TRBV5-1, the J gene TRBJ2-2; TRBD2 matches at 10 bases. The CDR3 has 16 amino acids. Looked up from germline, CDR1 is SGHRS and CDR2 is YFSETQ. V lost 6 bases, J lost 6 bases, and 11 bases stayed unmatched. In nucleotides, the CDR3 is TGCGCCAGCACTAACTTAGCGGGAGGCAGGGCCGGGGAGCTGTTTTTT. This sequence encodes CASTNLAGGRAGELFF.